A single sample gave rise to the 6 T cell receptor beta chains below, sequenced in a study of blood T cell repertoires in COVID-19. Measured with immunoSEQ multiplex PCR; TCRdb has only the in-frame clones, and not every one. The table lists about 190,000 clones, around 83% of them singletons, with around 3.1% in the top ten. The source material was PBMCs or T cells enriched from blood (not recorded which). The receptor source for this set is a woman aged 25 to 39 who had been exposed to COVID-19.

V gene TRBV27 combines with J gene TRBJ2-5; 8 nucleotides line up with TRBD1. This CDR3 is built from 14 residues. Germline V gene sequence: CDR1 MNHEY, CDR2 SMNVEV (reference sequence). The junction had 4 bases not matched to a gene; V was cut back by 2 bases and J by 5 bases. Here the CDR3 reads CASSLQGAGETQYF. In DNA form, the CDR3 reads TGTGCCAGCAGTTTACAGGGGGCTGGGGAGACCCAGTACTTC.

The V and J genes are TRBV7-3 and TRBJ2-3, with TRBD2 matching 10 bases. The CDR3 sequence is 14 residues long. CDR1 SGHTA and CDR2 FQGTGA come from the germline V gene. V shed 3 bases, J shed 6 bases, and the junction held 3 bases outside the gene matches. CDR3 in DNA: TGTGCCAGCAGCTTTAGCGGGGGGAAGGATACGCAGTATTTT. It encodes CASSFSGGKDTQYF.

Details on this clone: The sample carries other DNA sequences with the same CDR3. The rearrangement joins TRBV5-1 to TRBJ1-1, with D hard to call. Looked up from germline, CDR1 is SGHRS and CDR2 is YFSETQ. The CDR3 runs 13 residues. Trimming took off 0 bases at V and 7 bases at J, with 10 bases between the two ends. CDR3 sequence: CASSLAGRSEAFF. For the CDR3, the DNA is TGCGCCAGCAGCTTGGCCGGGAGGAGTGAAGCTTTCTTT.

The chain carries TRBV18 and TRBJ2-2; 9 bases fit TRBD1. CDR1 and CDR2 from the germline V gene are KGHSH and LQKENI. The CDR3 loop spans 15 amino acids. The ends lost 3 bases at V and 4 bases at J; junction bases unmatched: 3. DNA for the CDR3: TGTGCCAGCTCACCTCGGGGACAGGGCACCGGGGAGCTGTTTTTT. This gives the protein CASSPRGQGTGELFF.

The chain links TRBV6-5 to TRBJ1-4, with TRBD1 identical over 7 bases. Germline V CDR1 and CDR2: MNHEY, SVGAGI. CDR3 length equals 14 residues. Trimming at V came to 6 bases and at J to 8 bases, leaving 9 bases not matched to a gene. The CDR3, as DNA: TGTGCCAGCAGCTTAACAGGGGCGAGAGAAAAACTGTTTTTT. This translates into CASSLTGAREKLFF.

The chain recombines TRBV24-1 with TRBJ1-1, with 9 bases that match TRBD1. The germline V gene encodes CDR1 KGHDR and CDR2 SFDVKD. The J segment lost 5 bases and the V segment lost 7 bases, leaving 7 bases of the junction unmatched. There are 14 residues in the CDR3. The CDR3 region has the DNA TGTGCCACCAGGCCGGGACAGGGTGAAACTGAAGCTTTCTTT. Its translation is CATRPGQGETEAFF.